These 28 T cell receptor beta chains originate from one sample sequenced in a study of technical replicates of blood from a few donors. The method was immunoSEQ multiplex PCR; TCRdb's version includes in-frame clones alone and lacks a portion of them. The table lists tens of thousands of clones, about 93% of them singletons. Specimen: PBMCs. The source is a human donor in good health. Some clones in this sample may be carry-over from other donors' samples.

This rearrangement joins TRBV7-9 to TRBJ2-3; maybe TRBD2 (6 bases). With 6 bases removed from V and 1 base from J, the gap between germline ends came to 11 bases. CDR1 and CDR2 from the germline V gene are SEHNR and FQNEAQ (reference sequence). The CDR3 runs to 14 residues. CDR3 nucleotide sequence: TGTGCCAGCAGGGAAGGCGGGGGCACAGATACGCAGTATTTT. This gives the protein CASREGGGTDTQYF.

The chain is built from TRBV15 and TRBJ1-1; D unclear. Germline V gene sequence: CDR1 LNHNV, CDR2 YYDKDF (reference sequence). Between the trimmed V and J ends, which lost 4 bases and 5 bases, there was a span of 11 bases. The CDR3 totals 13 residues. The CDR3 loop is CATSTRQRTEAFF. In DNA form, the CDR3 reads TGTGCCACCAGCACCAGGCAGAGAACTGAAGCTTTCTTT.

The chain carries TRBV4-2 and TRBJ1-3; TRBD1 aligns across 10 bases. The CDR3 loop spans 16 amino acids. From germline, CDR1 is LGHNA and CDR2 YNFKEQ. J lost 3 bases, V lost 4 bases, and 6 bases had no gene match. The CDR3 is CASSPRQGADGNTIYF. CDR3 DNA: TGTGCCAGCAGCCCCCGACAGGGGGCGGATGGAAACACCATATATTTT.

The chain uses TRBV7-2 and TRBJ1-2; unclear D gene. The CDR3 is made up of 13 amino acids. Trimming took 2 bases from V and 4 from J, leaving 8 bases between them. Germline V CDR1 and CDR2: SGHTA, FQGNSA. The CDR3 loop is CASSLFGFYGYTF. CDR3 nucleotides: TGTGCCAGCAGCTTATTCGGGTTCTATGGCTACACCTTC.

The chain carries TRBV29-1 and TRBJ2-3; a weak D match, TRBD1 (6 bases). The germline V gene has CDR1 SQVTM and CDR2 ANQGSEA. V gave up 2 bases and J gave up 6 bases, with 12 bases separating them. The CDR3 loop spans 13 amino acids. CDR3 nucleotide sequence: TGCAGCGTTGAAAGGGGGATTGCTGATACGCAGTATTTT. Translation gives CSVERGIADTQYF.

The genes are TRBV6-5 and TRBJ2-7, with 7 bases aligning to TRBD1. Unmatched junction bases numbered 0, after V lost 7 bases and J lost 3 bases. Germline CDR1 is MNHEY and CDR2 is SVGAGI. The CDR3 has 11 amino acids. In DNA, the CDR3 is TGTGCCAGCACAGGGGGCTACGAGCAGTACTTC. Residues: CASTGGYEQYF.

The chain combines TRBV30 with TRBJ2-3, with 11 nucleotides matching TRBD2. The CDR3 loop spans 15 amino acids. CDR1 is GTSNPN and CDR2 is SVGIG in the germline V gene (reference sequence). The junction had 9 bases not matched to a gene; V was cut back by 5 bases and J by 5 bases. Here the CDR3 reads CAWAPLAGVGDTQYF. CDR3 coding DNA: TGTGCCTGGGCCCCACTAGCGGGAGTTGGAGATACGCAGTATTTT.

This rearrangement joins TRBV4-1 to TRBJ1-1, with D unresolved. CDR3 length equals 14 residues. Germline V gives CDR1 MGHRA, CDR2 YSYEKL. V gave up 5 bases and J gave up 1 base, with 11 bases separating them. The CDR3 DNA reads as TGCGCCAGCAGCTACAGAATATCGAACACTGAAGCTTTCTTT. This codes for CASSYRISNTEAFF.

The chain is built from TRBV9 and TRBJ2-7, with 7 positions matching TRBD1. Germline CDR1 reads SGDLS; CDR2 reads YYNGEE. V shed 3 bases and J 7 bases; nucleotides not matched to a gene: 7. The CDR3 has 13 amino acids. The CDR3 loop is CASSARQGVEQYF. In DNA, the CDR3 is TGTGCCAGCAGCGCAAGGCAGGGGGTAGAGCAGTACTTC.

The genes are TRBV29-1 and TRBJ1-1, with D uncertain. V was trimmed by 3 bases and J by 0 bases, leaving 11 bases between them. CDR3 size: 14 residues. Germline assignment: CDR1 SQVTM and CDR2 ANQGSEA. The chain's CDR3 is CSVDEGGLNTEAFF. The CDR3 nucleotides are TGCAGCGTTGATGAAGGAGGATTGAACACTGAAGCTTTCTTT.

V gene TRBV7-9 combines with J gene TRBJ2-2, with TRBD2 matching over 14 bases. The V and J ends lost 6 bases and 4 bases, in that order; junction bases with no gene match: 13. Germline V CDR1 and CDR2: SEHNR, FQNEAQ (reference sequence). The CDR3 totals 19 residues. CDR3 bases: TGTGCCAGCAGTTTAACGGGACTAGCGGGAGTATCGAGCACCGGGGAGCTGTTTTTT. It specifies CASSLTGLAGVSSTGELFF. Drawing the rest from reference TRBV7-9 and TRBJ2-2, the complete variable domain is DTGVSQNPRHKITKRGQNVTFRCDPISEHNRLYWYRQTLGQGPEFLTYFQNEAQLEKSRLLSDRFSAERPKGSFSTLEIQRTEQGDSAMYLCASSLTGLAGVSSTGELFFGEGSRLTVL.

This chain joins TRBV5-1 and TRBJ1-4, with 10 bases that match TRBD1. In germline, CDR1 is SGHRS, CDR2 YFSETQ. V lost 0 bases to trimming and J lost 6 bases; unmatched junction nucleotides: 2. The CDR3 is 15 residues long. The CDR3 nucleotides are TGCGCCAGCAGCTTGGCCGGGACAGGGGATGAAAAACTGTTTTTT. It is translated as CASSLAGTGDEKLFF.

J is TRBJ2-2 and V is TRBV6-1; 13 bases fit TRBD2. This CDR3 has 19 residues. Per the germline V gene, CDR1 is MNHNS and CDR2 is SASEGT. V trimming: 4 bases; J trimming: 0 bases; junction bases outside the gene matches: 8. For the CDR3, the DNA is TGTGCCAGCAGTGCAACGGGACTAGCGGGACGATCGAACACCGGGGAGCTGTTTTTT. It codes for CASSATGLAGRSNTGELFF.

This chain uses TRBV4-1 with TRBJ2-1; D is unresolved. CDR3 length: 11 amino acids. V was pared by 3 bases and J by 10 bases, with 7 bases between. In germline, CDR1 is MGHRA, CDR2 YSYEKL. CDR3 region: CASSHYGEQFF. CDR3 in DNA: TGCGCCAGCAGCCATTACGGGGAGCAGTTCTTC.

The chain is built from TRBV27 and TRBJ1-6; D may be TRBD1 (6 bases). The germline CDR1 and CDR2 sequences are MNHEY and SMNVEV (reference sequence). V was pared by 7 bases and J by 7 bases, with 17 bases between. This CDR3 has 15 amino acids. CDR3 bases: TGTGCCAGCACGTCGGTATACAGGGACAATTCACCCCTCCACTTT. The encoded protein is CASTSVYRDNSPLHF.

This rearrangement joins TRBV6-5 to TRBJ1-1; TRBD1 is a possible D gene (5 bases). V was trimmed by 2 bases and J by 2 bases, leaving 15 bases between them. Germline lookup yields CDR1 MNHEY and CDR2 SVGAGI. This CDR3 has 16 amino acids. The CDR3 spells CASSYTSQARNTEAFF. The CDR3 DNA reads as TGTGCCAGCAGTTACACTTCACAGGCCCGAAACACTGAAGCTTTCTTT.

V is TRBV5-6 and J is TRBJ1-2, with D possibly matching TRBD1 (6 bases). The CDR3 spans 14 residues. Germline-derived CDR1 and CDR2 are SGHDT and YYEEEE. Between the trimmed V and J ends, which lost 7 bases and 8 bases, there was a span of 21 bases. CDR3 coding DNA: TGTGCCAGCTCATTGGGGGCGACCTCTTGGGGCTACACCTTC. Its protein product is CASSLGATSWGYTF.

The genes are TRBV30 and TRBJ1-4; 9 nucleotides match TRBD1. CDR3 length equals 16 residues. Trimming removed 0 bases from V and 7 bases from J; junction bases left unmatched: 9. The V gene's germline CDR1 is GTSNPN and CDR2 SVGIG (reference sequence). CDR3 sequence reads: CAWSVPGQGGAEKLFF. CDR3 nucleotides: TGTGCCTGGAGTGTCCCGGGACAGGGAGGGGCTGAAAAACTGTTTTTT.

The gene calls are TRBV7-8 and TRBJ2-7; D remains unclear. Germline CDR1 is SGHVS and CDR2 is FQNEAQ. The V and J ends lost 8 bases and 3 bases respectively, with 17 bases between them. The CDR3 extends over 14 amino acids. The CDR3 is CASGHSDPIYEQYF. CDR3 coding DNA: TGTGCCAGCGGCCACAGTGACCCTATCTACGAGCAGTACTTC.

The chain uses TRBV5-6 and TRBJ1-6; 12 bases are a match to TRBD1. J lost 9 bases, V lost 5 bases, and 3 bases had no gene match. From germline, CDR1 is SGHDT and CDR2 YYEEEE. The CDR3 sequence is 14 residues long. The CDR3 loop reads CASRGQGASSPLHF. CDR3 nucleotide sequence: TGTGCCAGCAGGGGACAGGGGGCCAGTTCACCCCTCCACTTT.

The chain uses TRBV2 and TRBJ2-3; D call uncertain. Per the germline V gene, CDR1 is SNHLY and CDR2 is FYNNEI. CDR3 size: 11 residues. V lost 5 bases to trimming and J lost 6 bases, with 6 bases between them. The CDR3: CASSRADTQYF. In DNA, the CDR3 is TGTGCCAGCAGTCGCGCGGATACGCAGTATTTT.

This chain joins TRBV18 and TRBJ1-6; TRBD1 aligns across 8 bases. V shed 3 bases and J 5 bases; nucleotides not matched to a gene: 6. CDR1 and CDR2 from the germline V gene are KGHSH and LQKENI. CDR3 size: 16 residues. The CDR3, as DNA: TGTGCCAGCTCACCGGTCAGGGGGCATAATAATTCACCCCTCCACTTT. Translating it yields CASSPVRGHNNSPLHF.

The V and J genes are TRBV10-3 and TRBJ2-5; 7 positions agree with TRBD1. Germline V gives CDR1 ENHRY, CDR2 SYGVKD. This CDR3 is built from 13 residues. Trimming at V came to 7 bases and at J to 1 base, leaving 3 bases not matched to a gene. The DNA of the CDR3 is TGTGCCATCATGGGACAGCGCCAAGAGACCCAGTACTTC. Its protein is CAIMGQRQETQYF.

V gene TRBV13 combines with J gene TRBJ1-2; D ambiguous. Between the trimmed V and J ends, which lost 4 bases and 7 bases, there was a span of 22 bases. The V gene's germline CDR1 is PRHDT and CDR2 FYEKMQ (reference sequence). The CDR3 has 16 amino acids. The CDR3 DNA sequence: TGTGCCAGCAGCTCTGGACTAGCGGGAGGGCCGGGTGGCTACACCTTC. Protein: CASSSGLAGGPGGYTF.

The chain is built from TRBV10-3 and TRBJ1-3; 7 nucleotides match TRBD1. CDR1 is ENHRY and CDR2 is SYGVKD in the germline V gene. This CDR3 has 14 amino acids. The J segment lost 8 bases and the V segment lost 6 bases, leaving 10 bases of the junction unmatched. The CDR3 DNA sequence: TGTGCCATCAGCACAACAGGGGATGGGGACACCATATATTTT. Its protein is CAISTTGDGDTIYF.

The chain recombines TRBV4-3 with TRBJ1-4; D gene unclear. V was clipped by 2 bases and J by 0 bases, with 10 bases between them. Germline lookup yields CDR1 LGHNA and CDR2 YSLEER. This CDR3 region has 16 residues. This CDR3 is CASSQFVGATNEKLFF. CDR3 DNA sequence: TGCGCCAGCAGCCAATTTGTAGGAGCAACTAATGAAAAACTGTTTTTT.

This chain connects TRBV5-8 to TRBJ2-1; no definite D call. V lost 2 bases and J 2 bases, leaving 5 bases between the germline ends. Germline-derived CDR1 and CDR2 are SGHTS and YDEGEE. The CDR3 is made up of 13 amino acids. The CDR3 coding sequence is TGTGCCAGCAGCTTCCAAACCTACAATGAGCAGTTCTTC. Translated: CASSFQTYNEQFF.

The genes are TRBV19 and TRBJ1-4; weak D call: TRBD1 (6 bases). Trimming removed 5 bases at V and 4 bases at J, with 23 bases between. CDR1 is LNHDA, CDR2 SQIVND, per germline (reference sequence). The CDR3 is made up of 18 amino acids. The CDR3 protein is CASSFLTGGAQINEKLFF. In nucleotides, the CDR3 is TGTGCCAGTAGTTTTCTTACCGGGGGGGCGCAGATTAATGAAAAACTGTTTTTT.